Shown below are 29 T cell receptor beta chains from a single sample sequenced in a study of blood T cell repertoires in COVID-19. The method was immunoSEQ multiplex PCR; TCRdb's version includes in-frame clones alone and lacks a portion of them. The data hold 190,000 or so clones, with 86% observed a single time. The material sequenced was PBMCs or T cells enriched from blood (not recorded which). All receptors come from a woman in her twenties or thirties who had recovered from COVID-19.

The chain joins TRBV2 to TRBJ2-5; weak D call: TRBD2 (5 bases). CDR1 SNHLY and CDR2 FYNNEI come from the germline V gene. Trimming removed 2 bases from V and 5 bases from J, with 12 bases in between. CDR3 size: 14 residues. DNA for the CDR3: TGTGCCAGCAGTGAAAGGTGGCGCGGGGAGACCCAGTACTTC. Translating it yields CASSERWRGETQYF.

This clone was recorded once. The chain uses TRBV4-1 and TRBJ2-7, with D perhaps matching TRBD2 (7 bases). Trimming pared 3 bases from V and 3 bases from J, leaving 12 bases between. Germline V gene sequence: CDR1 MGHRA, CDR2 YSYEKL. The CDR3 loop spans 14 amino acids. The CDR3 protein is CASSQAGANYEQYF. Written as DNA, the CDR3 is TGCGCCAGCAGCCAGGCGGGGGCCAACTACGAGCAGTACTTC.

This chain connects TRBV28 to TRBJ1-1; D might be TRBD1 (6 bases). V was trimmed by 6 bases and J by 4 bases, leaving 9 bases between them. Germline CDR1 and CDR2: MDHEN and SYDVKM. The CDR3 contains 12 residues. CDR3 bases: TGTGCCAGCAGACAGGGTGGCACTGAAGCTTTCTTT. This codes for CASRQGGTEAFF.

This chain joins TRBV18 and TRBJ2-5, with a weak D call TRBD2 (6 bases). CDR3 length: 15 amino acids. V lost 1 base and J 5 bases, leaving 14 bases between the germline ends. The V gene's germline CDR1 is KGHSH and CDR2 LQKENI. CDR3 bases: TGTGCCAGCTCACCACAGGGACTGGATTTGGAGACCCAGTACTTC. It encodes CASSPQGLDLETQYF.

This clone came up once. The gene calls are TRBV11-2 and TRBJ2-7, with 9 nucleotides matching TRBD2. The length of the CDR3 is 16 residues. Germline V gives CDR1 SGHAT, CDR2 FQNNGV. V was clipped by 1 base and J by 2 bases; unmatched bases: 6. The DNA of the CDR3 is TGTGCCAGCAGCTTAGTGGGTCTAGCGGGACCCTACGAGCAGTACTTC. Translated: CASSLVGLAGPYEQYF. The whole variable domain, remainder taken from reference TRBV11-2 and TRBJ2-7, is EAGVAQSPRYKIIEKRQSVAFWCNPISGHATLYWYQQILGQGPKLLIQFQNNGVVDDSQLPKDRFSAERLKGVDSTLKIQPAKLEDSAVYLCASSLVGLAGPYEQYFGPGTRLTVT.

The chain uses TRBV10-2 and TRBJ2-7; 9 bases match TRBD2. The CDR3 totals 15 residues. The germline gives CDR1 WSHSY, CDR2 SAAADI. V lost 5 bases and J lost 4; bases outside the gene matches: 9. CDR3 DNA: TGCGCCAGCAGTTTGGGTTTTGCGGGAGGGTACGAGCAGTACTTC. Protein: CASSLGFAGGYEQYF.

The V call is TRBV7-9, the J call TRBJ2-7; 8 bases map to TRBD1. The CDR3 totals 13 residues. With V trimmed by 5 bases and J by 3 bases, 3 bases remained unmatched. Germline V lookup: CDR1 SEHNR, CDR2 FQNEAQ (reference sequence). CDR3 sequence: CASSGDRSYEQYF. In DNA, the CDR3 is TGTGCCAGCAGCGGGGACAGGAGCTACGAGCAGTACTTC.

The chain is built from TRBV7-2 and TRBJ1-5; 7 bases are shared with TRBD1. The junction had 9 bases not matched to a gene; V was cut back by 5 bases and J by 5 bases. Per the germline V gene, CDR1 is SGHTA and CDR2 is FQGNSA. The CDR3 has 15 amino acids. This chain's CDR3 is CASSPTGSVDQPQHF. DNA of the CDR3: TGTGCCAGCAGCCCGACAGGGTCGGTGGATCAGCCCCAGCATTTT.

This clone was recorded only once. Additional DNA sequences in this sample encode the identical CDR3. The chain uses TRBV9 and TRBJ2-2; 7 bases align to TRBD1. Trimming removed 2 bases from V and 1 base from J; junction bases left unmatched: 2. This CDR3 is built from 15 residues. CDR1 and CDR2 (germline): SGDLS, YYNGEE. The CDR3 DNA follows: TGTGCCAGCAGCGTGGGGACAGTGAACACCGGGGAGCTGTTTTTT. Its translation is CASSVGTVNTGELFF.

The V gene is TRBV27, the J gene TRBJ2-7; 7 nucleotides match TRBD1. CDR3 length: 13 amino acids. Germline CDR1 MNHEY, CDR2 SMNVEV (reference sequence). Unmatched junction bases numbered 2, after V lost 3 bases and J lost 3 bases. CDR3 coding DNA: TGTGCCAGCAGTTTTACAGGGGTCTACGAGCAGTACTTC. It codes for CASSFTGVYEQYF.

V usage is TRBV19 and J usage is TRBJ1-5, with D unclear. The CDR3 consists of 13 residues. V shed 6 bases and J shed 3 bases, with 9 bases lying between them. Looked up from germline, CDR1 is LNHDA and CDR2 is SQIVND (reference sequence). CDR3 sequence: CASRLQINQPQHF. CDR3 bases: TGTGCCAGTAGGCTACAGATCAATCAGCCCCAGCATTTT. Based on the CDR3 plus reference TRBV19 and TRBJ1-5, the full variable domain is DGGITQSPKYLFRKEGQNVTLSCEQNLNHDAMYWYRQDPGQGLRLIYYSQIVNDFQKGDIAEGYSVSREKKESFPLTVTSAQKNPTAFYLCASRLQINQPQHFGDGTRLSIL.

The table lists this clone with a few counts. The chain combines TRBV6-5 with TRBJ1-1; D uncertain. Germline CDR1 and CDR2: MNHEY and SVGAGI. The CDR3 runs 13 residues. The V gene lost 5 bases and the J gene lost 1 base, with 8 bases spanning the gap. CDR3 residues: CASSTTQNTEAFF. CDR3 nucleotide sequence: TGTGCCAGCAGTACCACACAGAACACTGAAGCTTTCTTT.

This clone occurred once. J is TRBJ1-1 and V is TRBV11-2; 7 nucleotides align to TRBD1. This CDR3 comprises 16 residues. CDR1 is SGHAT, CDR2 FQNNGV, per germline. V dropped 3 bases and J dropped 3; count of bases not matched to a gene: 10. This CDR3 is CASSFFSTGSDTEAFF. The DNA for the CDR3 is TGTGCCAGCAGCTTTTTTTCGACAGGGTCGGACACTGAAGCTTTCTTT.

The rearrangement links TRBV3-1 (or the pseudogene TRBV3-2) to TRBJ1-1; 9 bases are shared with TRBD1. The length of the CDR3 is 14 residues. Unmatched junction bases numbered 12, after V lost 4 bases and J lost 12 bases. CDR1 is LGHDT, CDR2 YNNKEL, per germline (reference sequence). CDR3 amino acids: CASSPDRGALKSFF. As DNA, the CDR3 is TGTGCCAGCAGCCCGGACAGGGGCGCGCTAAAATCTTTCTTT.

The CDR3 region is CASSLLEPWEQYF. The CDR3 DNA follows: TGTGCCAGCAGCCTGTTAGAACCGTGGGAGCAGTACTTC. The rearrangement joins TRBV12-3 or TRBV12-4 to TRBJ2-7, with D hard to call. The V end was cut by 6 bases, the J end by 7 bases, with 16 bases between. CDR3 length: 13 residues.

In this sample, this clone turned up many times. Here the CDR3 reads CAIALGDSNYGYTF. CDR3 sequence (DNA): TGTGCCATCGCCCTGGGTGACAGTAACTATGGCTACACCTTC. V is TRBV10-3 and J is TRBJ1-2, with D possibly matching TRBD1 (5 bases). Trimming removed 8 bases from V and 1 base from J, with 14 bases in between. The CDR3 has 14 amino acids. Germline lookup yields CDR1 ENHRY and CDR2 SYGVKD.

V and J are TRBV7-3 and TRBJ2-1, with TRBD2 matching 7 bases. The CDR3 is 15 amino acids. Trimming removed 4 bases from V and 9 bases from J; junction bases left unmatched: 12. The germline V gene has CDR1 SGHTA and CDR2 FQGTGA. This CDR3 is CASSSETGGSGEQFF. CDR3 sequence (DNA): TGTGCCAGCAGCTCCGAAACGGGAGGAAGTGGTGAGCAGTTCTTC.

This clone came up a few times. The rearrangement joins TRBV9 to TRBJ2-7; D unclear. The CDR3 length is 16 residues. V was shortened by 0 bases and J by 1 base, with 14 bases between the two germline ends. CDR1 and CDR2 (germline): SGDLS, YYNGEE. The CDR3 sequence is CASSVEGTTASYEQYF. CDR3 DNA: TGTGCCAGCAGCGTAGAAGGCACTACGGCTTCCTACGAGCAGTACTTC.

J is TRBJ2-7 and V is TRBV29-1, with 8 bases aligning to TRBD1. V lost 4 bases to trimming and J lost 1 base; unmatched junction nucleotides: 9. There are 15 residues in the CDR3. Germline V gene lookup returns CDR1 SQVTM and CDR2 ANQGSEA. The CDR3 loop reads CSVGNPGQASYEQYF. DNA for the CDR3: TGCAGCGTTGGAAATCCGGGACAGGCATCCTACGAGCAGTACTTC.

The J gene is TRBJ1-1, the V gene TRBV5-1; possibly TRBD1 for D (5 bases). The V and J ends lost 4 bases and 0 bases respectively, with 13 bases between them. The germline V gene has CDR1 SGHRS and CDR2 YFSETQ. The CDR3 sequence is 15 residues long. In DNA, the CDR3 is TGCGCCAGCAGCCCGCAGGGAATCGTGAACACTGAAGCTTTCTTT. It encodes CASSPQGIVNTEAFF.

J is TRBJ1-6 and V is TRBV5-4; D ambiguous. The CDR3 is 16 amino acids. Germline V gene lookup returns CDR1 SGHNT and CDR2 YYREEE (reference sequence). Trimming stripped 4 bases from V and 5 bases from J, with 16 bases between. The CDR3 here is CASSLRGSFNNSPLHF. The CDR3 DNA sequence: TGTGCCAGCAGCCTCCGAGGAAGTTTCAATAATTCACCCCTCCACTTT.

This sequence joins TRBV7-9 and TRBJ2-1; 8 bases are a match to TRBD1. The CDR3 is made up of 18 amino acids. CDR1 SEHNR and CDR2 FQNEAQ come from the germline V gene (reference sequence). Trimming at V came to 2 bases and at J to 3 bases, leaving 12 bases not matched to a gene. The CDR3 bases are TGTGCCAGCAGCTTACCCCGACAGGGGAACCTTAACTACAATGAGCAGTTCTTC. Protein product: CASSLPRQGNLNYNEQFF.

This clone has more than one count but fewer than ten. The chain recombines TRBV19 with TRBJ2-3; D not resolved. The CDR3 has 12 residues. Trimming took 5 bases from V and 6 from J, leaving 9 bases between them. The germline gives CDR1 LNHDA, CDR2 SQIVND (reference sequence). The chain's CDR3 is CASSQIQDTQYF. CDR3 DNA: TGTGCCAGTAGTCAGATCCAGGATACGCAGTATTTT.

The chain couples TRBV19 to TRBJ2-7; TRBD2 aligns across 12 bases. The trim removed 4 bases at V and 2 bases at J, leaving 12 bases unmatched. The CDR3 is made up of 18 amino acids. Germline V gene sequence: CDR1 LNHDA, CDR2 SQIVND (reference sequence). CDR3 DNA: TGTGCCAGTAGTACCCGGACAGGCAGGACTAGCGGGGCCTACGAGCAGTACTTC. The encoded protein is CASSTRTGRTSGAYEQYF.

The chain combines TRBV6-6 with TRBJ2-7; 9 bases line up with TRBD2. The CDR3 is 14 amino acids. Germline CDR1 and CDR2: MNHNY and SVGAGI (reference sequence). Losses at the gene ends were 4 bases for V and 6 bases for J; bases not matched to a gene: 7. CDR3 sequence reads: CASSSLAGAGEQYF. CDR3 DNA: TGTGCCAGCAGTTCCTTAGCGGGAGCGGGCGAGCAGTACTTC.

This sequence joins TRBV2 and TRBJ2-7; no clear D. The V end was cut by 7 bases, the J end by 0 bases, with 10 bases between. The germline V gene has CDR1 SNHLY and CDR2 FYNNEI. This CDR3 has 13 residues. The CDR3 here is CASMGHRSYEQYF. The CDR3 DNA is TGTGCCAGCATGGGCCACCGCTCCTACGAGCAGTACTTC.

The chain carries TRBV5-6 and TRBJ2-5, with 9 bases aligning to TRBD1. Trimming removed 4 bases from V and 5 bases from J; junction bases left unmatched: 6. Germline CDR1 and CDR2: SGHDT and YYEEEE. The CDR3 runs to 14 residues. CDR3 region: CASSPQTGGETQYF. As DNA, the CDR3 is TGTGCCAGCAGCCCTCAGACAGGGGGTGAGACCCAGTACTTC.

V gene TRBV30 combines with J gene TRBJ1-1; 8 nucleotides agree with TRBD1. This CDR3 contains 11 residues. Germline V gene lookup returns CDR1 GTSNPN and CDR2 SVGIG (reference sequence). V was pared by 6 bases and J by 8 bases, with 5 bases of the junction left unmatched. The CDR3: CACETGEEAFF. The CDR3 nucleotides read TGTGCCTGTGAGACAGGGGAGGAAGCTTTCTTT.

The CDR3 region has the DNA TGCAGCGTCCTTGGGGCTAGCGGGAGGGGAGAGCAGTACTTC. Its translation is CSVLGASGRGEQYF. The gene calls are TRBV29-1 and TRBJ2-7, with 12 bases that match TRBD2. The CDR3 is 14 amino acids. Germline V gene data show CDR1 as SQVTM and CDR2 as ANQGSEA. Trimming at V came to 6 bases and at J to 7 bases, leaving 10 bases not matched to a gene.